Included here is one TCR beta chain sequence, with context. The sample comes from a study of cytomegalovirus exposure and HLA in healthy donors. The CDR3 totals 16 residues. CDR1 is MDHEN and CDR2 is SYDVKM in the germline V gene. Trimming cost V 5 bases and J 4 bases, with 20 bases left between them. The PCR was carried out with 60 Vbeta primers and 13 Jbeta primers. This table comes from immunoSEQ multiplex PCR, and its TCRdb copy is limited to in-frame clones, with some not included. The sample holds about 140,000 clones; more than 55% are singletons and the top ten take roughly 6%. The specimen sequenced was PBMCs. The source of this sequence is a woman aged 55 to 70 in good health and CMV-seronegative. The chain couples TRBV28 to TRBJ1-2; perhaps TRBD1 as D (6 bases). The CDR3 sequence: CASSPPSGHVPYGYTF. In nucleotides, the CDR3 is TGTGCCAGCAGTCCACCCTCGGGACACGTCCCCTATGGCTACACCTTC.